This note documents a single TCR beta chain sequence. The CDR3 sequence is 13 residues long. Germline assignment: CDR1 MNHNS and CDR2 SASEGT. The V gene lost 11 bases and the J gene lost 8 bases, with 21 bases spanning the gap. PCR involved 60 Vbeta and 13 Jbeta primers. Sequenced by immunoSEQ multiplex PCR; TCRdb stores in-frame clones only, minus some. This sample has roughly 100,000 clones, with about four fifths found just once. This sample is drawn from a study of cytomegalovirus exposure and HLA in healthy donors. The sequence came from a woman aged 18-35 years in good health and CMV-seropositive. V is TRBV6-1 and J is TRBJ1-1; TRBD1 is a possible D gene (5 bases). Sequencing input: PBMCs. CDR3 DNA sequence: TGTGCCGGCGGGGGGGGTTTGAGGGGCGAAGCTTTCTTT. Translating gives CAGGGGLRGEAFF.